This TCR beta chain was sequenced in a study of T cells in tumors after PD-1 blockade. Study in general: During anti-PD-1 treatment, some patients continued daily vismodegib 150 mg. Mean per blood sample: 113,528 templates (roughly 22,000-270,000), around 38,000 unique clonotypes. Notes on the study in general: Peripheral recruitment is suggested, as some novel exhausted tumor clones were in pre-treatment blood.

This clone was detected only once. No antigen is known for it. Template: tumor biopsy or peripheral blood genomic DNA, roughly 616-6,500 ng per sample. Libraries were prepared by immunoSEQ multiplex PCR; TCRdb keeps only in-frame clonotypes and omits some of them. The data contain some 66,000 clones, approximately 79% of them singletons. This receptor was taken from a human donor with basal cell carcinoma. The sequenced sample was PBMCs, obtained after anti-PD-1 treatment.

CDR3 DNA sequence: TGTGCCAGCAGTGCCCGCGGGGGGTCCTACGAGCAGTACTTC. Its protein product is CASSARGGSYEQYF. The rearrangement links TRBV28 to TRBJ2-7; TRBD2 matches at 8 bases. This CDR3 is 14 amino acids long. Germline-derived CDR1 and CDR2 are MDHEN and SYDVKM. The trim removed 5 bases at V and 1 base at J, leaving 4 bases unmatched.